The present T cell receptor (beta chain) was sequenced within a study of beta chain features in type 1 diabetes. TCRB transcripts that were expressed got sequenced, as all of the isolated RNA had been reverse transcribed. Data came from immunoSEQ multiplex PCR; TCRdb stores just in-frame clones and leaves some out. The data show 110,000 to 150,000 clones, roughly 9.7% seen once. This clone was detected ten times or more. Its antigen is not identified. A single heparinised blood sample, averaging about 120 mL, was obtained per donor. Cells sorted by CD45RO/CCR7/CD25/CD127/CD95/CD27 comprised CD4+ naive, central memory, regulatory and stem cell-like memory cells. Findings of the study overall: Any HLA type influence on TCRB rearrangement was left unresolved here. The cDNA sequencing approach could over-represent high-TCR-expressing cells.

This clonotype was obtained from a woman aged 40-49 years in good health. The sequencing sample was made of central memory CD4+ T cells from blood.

This CDR3 is CASSPGDYGYTF. The CDR3 DNA reads as TGTGCCAGCAGCCCGGGGGACTATGGCTACACCTTC. The chain recombines TRBV13 with TRBJ1-2, with D maybe TRBD1 (5 bases). The germline V gene encodes CDR1 PRHDT and CDR2 FYEKMQ (reference sequence). V lost 5 bases and J lost 3, with 7 bases in between. There are 12 residues in the CDR3.